Listed here are 29 T cell receptor beta chains from one sample, sequenced in a study of blood T cell repertoires in COVID-19. Some clones are missing from TCRdb's copy, which holds only in-frame ones; the method was immunoSEQ multiplex PCR. The data show about 260,000 clones, approximately 90% seen once. The sample was peripheral blood. The receptors originated from a man aged 60 to 75 who had recovered from COVID-19.

The chain carries TRBV7-9 and TRBJ1-3, with no clear D. This CDR3 is 15 amino acids long. V lost 5 bases and J lost 0, with 11 bases in between. The germline CDR1 and CDR2 sequences are SEHNR and FQNEAQ (reference sequence). The CDR3: CASSDPESSGNTIYF. CDR3 sequence (DNA): TGTGCCAGCAGCGACCCGGAGAGCTCTGGAAACACCATATATTTT. Full variable domain (rest looked up from reference TRBV7-9 and TRBJ1-3): DTGVSQNPRHKITKRGQNVTFRCDPISEHNRLYWYRQTLGQGPEFLTYFQNEAQLEKSRLLSDRFSAERPKGSFSTLEIQRTEQGDSAMYLCASSDPESSGNTIYFGEGSWLTVV.

CDR3 amino acids: CASSETGGGEAFF. The DNA of the CDR3 is TGTGCCAGCAGCGAGACAGGGGGCGGGGAAGCTTTCTTT. The rearrangement uses TRBV9 and TRBJ1-1; 10 nucleotides align to TRBD1. CDR1 and CDR2 (germline): SGDLS, YYNGEE. Trimming took 3 bases from V and 8 from J; bases not matched to a gene: 4. The CDR3 totals 13 residues.

The rearrangement uses TRBV6-5 and TRBJ1-2, with 7 bases lining up with TRBD1. There are 13 residues in the CDR3. V lost 6 bases and J lost 4; bases outside the gene matches: 5. CDR1 MNHEY and CDR2 SVGAGI come from the germline V gene. The CDR3 DNA sequence: TGTGCCAGCAGCAAGAACAGGGGCTATGGCTACACCTTC. As protein: CASSKNRGYGYTF.

This chain connects TRBV19 to TRBJ1-2, with D uncertain. The germline V and J ends were trimmed by 6 bases and 4 bases, with 15 bases remaining between them. Germline V gene lookup returns CDR1 LNHDA and CDR2 SQIVND (reference sequence). The CDR3 sequence is 14 residues long. The CDR3 loop reads CASSSRVGLYGYTF. The CDR3 nucleotides read TGTGCCAGTAGCTCTCGGGTAGGCCTCTATGGCTACACCTTC.

This clone was observed a few times. The rearrangement links TRBV6-5 to TRBJ1-2, with 7 bases matching TRBD1. CDR1 is MNHEY, CDR2 SVGAGI, per germline. The length of the CDR3 is 16 residues. The V segment lost 0 bases and the J segment 5 bases; nucleotides outside the gene matches: 9. CDR3 amino acids: CASSYSLFEGAYGYTF. CDR3 bases: TGTGCCAGCAGTTACTCGTTGTTTGAGGGGGCTTATGGCTACACCTTC.

J is TRBJ2-3 and V is TRBV19, with TRBD2 identical over 9 bases. The CDR3 consists of 15 residues. Germline V gene sequence: CDR1 LNHDA, CDR2 SQIVND (reference sequence). The trim removed 3 bases at V and 1 base at J, leaving 2 bases unmatched. This CDR3 reads CASSMVAGGTDTQYF. CDR3 nucleotide sequence: TGTGCCAGTAGTATGGTAGCGGGGGGCACAGATACGCAGTATTTT.

The J gene is TRBJ1-5, the V gene TRBV10-2, with D possibly matching TRBD1 (5 bases). The germline CDR1 and CDR2 sequences are WSHSY and SAAADI. This CDR3 has 15 amino acids. The V end lost 2 bases, the J end lost 6 bases, and 14 bases lay between the germline ends. The CDR3 DNA is TGCGCCAGCAGTGAGGGGAGGGGAACGGGTCAGCCCCAGCATTTT. This codes for CASSEGRGTGQPQHF.

The chain recombines TRBV5-1 with TRBJ1-3; tentatively, D is TRBD1 (5 bases). V was cut by 4 bases and J by 0 bases, with 14 bases left in between. This CDR3 contains 16 residues. CDR1 is SGHRS, CDR2 YFSETQ, per germline. The CDR3, as DNA: TGCGCCAGCAGCCCAACCCAGGGTAACTCTGGAAACACCATATATTTT. Amino acids: CASSPTQGNSGNTIYF.

The V and J genes are TRBV9 and TRBJ1-6; perhaps TRBD1 as D (5 bases). Germline V gene lookup returns CDR1 SGDLS and CDR2 YYNGEE. Trimming cost V 0 bases and J 5 bases, with 6 bases left between them. The CDR3 loop spans 14 amino acids. The CDR3, as DNA: TGTGCCAGCAGCGTAGAGGGGCATAATTCACCCCTCCACTTT. Amino acid sequence: CASSVEGHNSPLHF. Complete variable domain (other parts from reference TRBV9 and TRBJ1-6): DSGVTQTPKHLITATGQRVTLRCSPRSGDLSVYWYQQSLDQGLQFLIQYYNGEERAKGNILERFSAQQFPDLHSELNLSSLELGDSALYFCASSVEGHNSPLHFGNGTRLTVT.

The J gene is TRBJ2-7, the V gene TRBV19; TRBD1 agrees at 7 bases. The junction had 10 bases not matched to a gene; V was cut back by 6 bases and J by 2 bases. Germline CDR1 and CDR2: LNHDA and SQIVND (reference sequence). This CDR3 has 15 residues. In DNA form, the CDR3 reads TGTGCCAGTAGATCCAGGGGACAGAATACCTACGAGCAGTACTTC. Its protein is CASRSRGQNTYEQYF.

The chain recombines TRBV6-4 with TRBJ2-1, with 7 bases aligning to TRBD2. The CDR3 extends over 15 amino acids. Losses at the gene ends were 0 bases for V and 9 bases for J; bases not matched to a gene: 8. Germline CDR1 MRHNA, CDR2 SNTAGT. The CDR3 DNA sequence: TGTGCCAGCAGTGACTCCTGGGTCCCGGGGGGTGAGCAGTTCTTC. This encodes CASSDSWVPGGEQFF.

This chain links TRBV11-2 with TRBJ2-5; 10 positions match TRBD2. Germline CDR1 and CDR2: SGHAT and FQNNGV. The J segment lost 5 bases and the V segment lost 5 bases, leaving 11 bases of the junction unmatched. CDR3 size: 16 residues. The CDR3 DNA reads as TGTGCCAGCAGCCGAGCCAGCGGGGGGGCCGGGGAGACCCAGTACTTC. Its translation is CASSRASGGAGETQYF.

This clone has ten or more counts. This rearrangement joins TRBV5-1 to TRBJ1-2, with 11 nucleotides matching TRBD1. The trim removed 4 bases at V and 4 bases at J, leaving 12 bases unmatched. CDR1 and CDR2 from the germline V gene are SGHRS and YFSETQ. The CDR3 runs 17 residues. Here the CDR3 DNA reads TGCGCCAGCAGCGGCGGACAGGGGGCCTTTGGAGGCTATGGCTACACCTTC. Protein: CASSGGQGAFGGYGYTF.

The V call is TRBV5-1, the J call TRBJ2-7, with 9 bases lining up with TRBD2. With 3 bases clipped from V and 6 bases from J, the junction kept 16 bases outside the gene matches. In germline, CDR1 is SGHRS, CDR2 YFSETQ. The CDR3 runs to 17 residues. In nucleotides, the CDR3 is TGCGCCAGCAGCTCAACGCCCGGGACTAGCCCCCCCCGCGAGCAGTACTTC. Translating gives CASSSTPGTSPPREQYF.

V and J are TRBV4-2 and TRBJ1-1, with a weak D call TRBD1 (6 bases). Trimming cost V 2 bases and J 2 bases, with 12 bases left between them. Germline CDR1 LGHNA, CDR2 YNFKEQ. The CDR3 contains 15 residues. Written as DNA, the CDR3 is TGTGCCAGCAGCCAAAAAGGGGGGGGTAACACTGAAGCTTTCTTT. Translation gives CASSQKGGGNTEAFF.

This chain connects TRBV27 to TRBJ1-4; perhaps TRBD1 as D (6 bases). Germline CDR1 reads MNHEY; CDR2 reads SMNVEV (reference sequence). V was shortened by 6 bases and J by 3 bases, with 20 bases between the two germline ends. The CDR3 has 17 residues. CDR3 in DNA: TGTGCCAGCAGGTCGGGACAACTAGGCTCGTCTAATGAAAAACTGTTTTTT. This sequence encodes CASRSGQLGSSNEKLFF.

The chain recombines TRBV7-3 with TRBJ1-2, with 7 bases aligning to TRBD1. V lost 0 bases to trimming and J lost 8 bases; unmatched junction nucleotides: 9. The germline V gene has CDR1 SGHTA and CDR2 FQGTGA. The CDR3 is 15 amino acids. In nucleotides, the CDR3 is TGTGCCAGCAGCTTAACTGGAAACAGGGGCGGGGGCTACACCTTC. This translates into CASSLTGNRGGGYTF.

This clone occurred once. The gene calls are TRBV5-5 and TRBJ2-5; 8 positions agree with TRBD2. CDR1 SGHKS and CDR2 YYEKEE come from the germline V gene (reference sequence). V lost 8 bases to trimming and J lost 5 bases; unmatched junction nucleotides: 14. The CDR3 covers 15 residues. CDR3 DNA: TGTGCCAGTAGTCCGGGACTAGGGAAGGGGGAGACCCAGTACTTC. Translating it yields CASSPGLGKGETQYF.

The chain recombines TRBV4-1 with TRBJ1-6; a possible D gene is TRBD1 (5 bases). CDR3 length: 14 residues. CDR1 is MGHRA, CDR2 YSYEKL, per germline. V was trimmed by 1 base and J by 13 bases, leaving 14 bases between them. Here the CDR3 DNA reads TGCGCCAGCAGCCAAGGGGAACAGGACCGGCCCCTCCACTTT. Translating gives CASSQGEQDRPLHF.

V usage is TRBV27 and J usage is TRBJ1-5, with 7 bases identical to TRBD1. The V gene's germline CDR1 is MNHEY and CDR2 SMNVEV (reference sequence). V shed 8 bases and J 7 bases; nucleotides not matched to a gene: 5. The CDR3 covers 12 residues. The CDR3 loop reads CASRQGGQPQHF. The DNA for the CDR3 is TGTGCCAGCCGACAGGGAGGACAGCCCCAGCATTTT.

The chain is built from TRBV6-5 and TRBJ2-5; 9 positions match TRBD1. This CDR3 has 12 amino acids. V trimming: 8 bases; J trimming: 4 bases; junction bases outside the gene matches: 2. The germline V gene has CDR1 MNHEY and CDR2 SVGAGI. The CDR3 reads CASGDRAETQYF. The CDR3 DNA reads TGTGCCAGCGGGGACAGGGCAGAGACCCAGTACTTC.

The rearrangement links TRBV5-1 to TRBJ2-2, with 10 nucleotides matching TRBD1. In germline, CDR1 is SGHRS, CDR2 YFSETQ. The CDR3 covers 18 residues. Trimming cost V 3 bases and J 3 bases; bases outside gene matches: 11. The CDR3 DNA reads as TGCGCCAGCAGCTACGAACCGGGACAGGGGACGGACACCGGGGAGCTGTTTTTT. It translates to CASSYEPGQGTDTGELFF. Together with reference TRBV5-1 and TRBJ2-2, the CDR3 gives the full variable domain: KAGVTQTPRYLIKTRGQQVTLSCSPISGHRSVSWYQQTPGQGLQFLFEYFSETQRNKGNFPGRFSGRQFSNSRSEMNVSTLELGDSALYLCASSYEPGQGTDTGELFFGEGSRLTVL.

The chain recombines TRBV7-4 with TRBJ1-5, with TRBD1 identical over 7 bases. The CDR3 is 19 residues long. J was trimmed by 0 bases and V by 3 bases; bases with no gene match: 14. Germline V lookup: CDR1 SGHVT, CDR2 SQSDAQ. The CDR3 loop reads CASSLGTDRVDNSNQPQHF. CDR3 nucleotide sequence: TGTGCCAGCAGCTTGGGGACAGACAGGGTGGATAATAGCAATCAGCCCCAGCATTTT.

CDR3 loop: CASTSGGFTQETQYF. The DNA of the CDR3 is TGTGCCAGCACTAGCGGGGGATTCACGCAAGAGACCCAGTACTTC. The J gene is TRBJ2-5, the V gene TRBV6-5, with 10 bases fitting TRBD2. The germline gives CDR1 MNHEY, CDR2 SVGAGI. This CDR3 is built from 15 residues. V lost 7 bases and J lost 2; bases outside the gene matches: 7.

The rearrangement links TRBV6-5 to TRBJ1-1, with 8 bases matching TRBD1. This CDR3 is 15 amino acids long. CDR1 is MNHEY and CDR2 is SVGAGI in the germline V gene. V was pared by 5 bases and J by 0 bases, with 5 bases of the junction left unmatched. CDR3 coding DNA: TGTGCCAGCAGTCCGCGGACAGGGTTGAACACTGAAGCTTTCTTT. The encoded protein is CASSPRTGLNTEAFF.

This chain uses TRBV5-4 with TRBJ1-2; D may be TRBD1 (5 bases). There are 14 residues in the CDR3. Trimming pared 3 bases from V and 7 bases from J, leaving 16 bases between. Germline V gives CDR1 SGHNT, CDR2 YYREEE (reference sequence). The CDR3 region is CASSSYGGMGGYTF. The CDR3 region has the DNA TGTGCCAGCAGCTCGTATGGGGGGATGGGTGGCTACACCTTC.

CDR3 coding DNA: TGTGCCAGCAGCCAACGGGGGGGCCGGTGGGGTGAGCAGTTCTTC. Translation gives CASSQRGGRWGEQFF. The chain joins TRBV7-2 to TRBJ2-1; 8 positions match TRBD2. V lost 5 bases and J lost 9; bases outside the gene matches: 12. There are 15 residues in the CDR3. Germline V gene sequence: CDR1 SGHTA, CDR2 FQGNSA. The whole variable domain, filled in from reference TRBV7-2 and TRBJ2-1, reads GAGVSQSPSNKVTEKGKDVELRCDPISGHTALYWYRQSLGQGLEFLIYFQGNSAPDKSGLPSDRFSAERTGGSVSTLTIQRTQQEDSAVYLCASSQRGGRWGEQFFGPGTRLTVL.

The chain links TRBV5-1 to TRBJ1-3; TRBD1 is a possible D gene (5 bases). This CDR3 comprises 15 residues. V shed 3 bases and J shed 4 bases, with 14 bases lying between them. Germline V CDR1 and CDR2: SGHRS, YFSETQ. In DNA form, the CDR3 reads TGCGCCAGCAGCTCCCTTTCAGGGTCCGGAAACACCATATATTTT. This codes for CASSSLSGSGNTIYF. Full variable domain (outside the CDR3, taken from reference TRBV5-1 and TRBJ1-3): KAGVTQTPRYLIKTRGQQVTLSCSPISGHRSVSWYQQTPGQGLQFLFEYFSETQRNKGNFPGRFSGRQFSNSRSEMNVSTLELGDSALYLCASSSLSGSGNTIYFGEGSWLTVV.

This clone was seen once. This chain uses TRBV11-2 with TRBJ2-7; 8 bases map to TRBD1. Germline assignment: CDR1 SGHAT and CDR2 FQNNGV. V lost 5 bases to trimming and J lost 6 bases; unmatched junction nucleotides: 6. The CDR3 has 13 residues. CDR3 in DNA: TGTGCCAGCAGCGTCCGGACAGGGTCCGAGCAGTACTTC. Translation gives CASSVRTGSEQYF.